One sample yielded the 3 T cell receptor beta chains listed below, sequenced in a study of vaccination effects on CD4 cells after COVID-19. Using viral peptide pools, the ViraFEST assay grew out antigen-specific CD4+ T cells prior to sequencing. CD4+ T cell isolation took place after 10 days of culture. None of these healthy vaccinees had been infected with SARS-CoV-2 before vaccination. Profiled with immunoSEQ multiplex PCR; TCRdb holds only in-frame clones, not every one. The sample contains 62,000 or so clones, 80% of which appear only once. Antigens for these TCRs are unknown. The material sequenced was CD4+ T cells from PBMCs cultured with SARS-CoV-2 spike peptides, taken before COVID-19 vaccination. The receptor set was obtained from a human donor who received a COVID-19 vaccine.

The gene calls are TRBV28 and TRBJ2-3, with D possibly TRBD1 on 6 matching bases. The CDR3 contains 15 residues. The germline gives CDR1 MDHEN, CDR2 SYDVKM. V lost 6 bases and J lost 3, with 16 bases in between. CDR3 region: CASRSPGQATDTQYF. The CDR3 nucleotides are TGTGCCAGCAGGTCACCGGGACAAGCAACAGATACGCAGTATTTT.

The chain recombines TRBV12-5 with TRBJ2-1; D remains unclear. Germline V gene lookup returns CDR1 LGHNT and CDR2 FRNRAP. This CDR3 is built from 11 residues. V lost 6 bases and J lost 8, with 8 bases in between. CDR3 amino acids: CASGLIDEQFF. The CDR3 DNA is TGTGCTAGTGGCCTTATTGATGAGCAGTTCTTC.

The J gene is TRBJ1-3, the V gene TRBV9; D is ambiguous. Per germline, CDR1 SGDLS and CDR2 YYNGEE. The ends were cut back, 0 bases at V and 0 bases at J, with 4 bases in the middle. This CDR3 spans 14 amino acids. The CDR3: CASSVDLSGNTIYF. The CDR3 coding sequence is TGTGCCAGCAGCGTAGACCTCTCTGGAAACACCATATATTTT. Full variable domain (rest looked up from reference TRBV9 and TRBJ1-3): DSGVTQTPKHLITATGQRVTLRCSPRSGDLSVYWYQQSLDQGLQFLIQYYNGEERAKGNILERFSAQQFPDLHSELNLSSLELGDSALYFCASSVDLSGNTIYFGEGSWLTVV.